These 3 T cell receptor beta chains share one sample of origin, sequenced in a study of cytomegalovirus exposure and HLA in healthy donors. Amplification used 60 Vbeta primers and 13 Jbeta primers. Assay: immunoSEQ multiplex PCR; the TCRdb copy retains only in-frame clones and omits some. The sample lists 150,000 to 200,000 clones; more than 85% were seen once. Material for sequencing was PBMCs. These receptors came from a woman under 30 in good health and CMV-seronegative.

CDR3 nucleotide sequence: TGCGCCAGCAGTCCCTCAGGAGGAAACACCATATATTTT. This codes for CASSPSGGNTIYF. The chain uses TRBV4-1 and TRBJ1-3; D is unclear. CDR3 length: 13 amino acids. Looked up from germline, CDR1 is MGHRA and CDR2 is YSYEKL. The V end was cut by 6 bases, the J end by 4 bases, with 10 bases between.

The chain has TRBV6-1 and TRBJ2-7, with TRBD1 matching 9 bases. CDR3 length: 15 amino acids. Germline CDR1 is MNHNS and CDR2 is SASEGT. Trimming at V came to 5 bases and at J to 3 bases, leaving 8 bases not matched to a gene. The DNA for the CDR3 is TGTGCCAGCAGTTTTACCGGGACAGGGAACTACGAGCAGTACTTC. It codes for CASSFTGTGNYEQYF.

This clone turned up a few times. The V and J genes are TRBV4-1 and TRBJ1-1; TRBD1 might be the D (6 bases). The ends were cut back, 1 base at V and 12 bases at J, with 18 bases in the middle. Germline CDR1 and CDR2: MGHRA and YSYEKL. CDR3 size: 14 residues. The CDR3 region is CASSQGETQGASFF. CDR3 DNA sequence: TGCGCCAGCAGCCAAGGGGAGACACAGGGCGCGTCTTTCTTT.